This is a list of T cell receptor beta chains from one sample in a study of blood T cells in healthy people across ages. TCRdb reanalysed the 5' RACE reads using MiXCR and keeps one entry per CDR3 protein. The table has roughly 1,000,000 distinct CDR3 sequences, under 30% seen once. Another study also made use of these data, one on T cells of mothers and their children.

Sequences were obtained from blood. The receptor source for this set is a girl aged 2-10 years in good health. The CDR3 runs from the conserved cysteine through the conserved F or W. The order of the fields is J gene, V gene, clone size, D gene, CDR3 protein, CDR3 DNA. D genes are given only for firm matches. Clone size is given for some rows only: seen once, a few or many times, or a class if the clone is expanded.

j_gene: TRBJ2-5
v_gene: TRBV9
abundance: -
d_gene: -
CDR3aa: CASNGGGHIETQYF
CDR3nt: TGTGCCAGCAATGGAGGGGGCCATATAGAGACCCAGTACTTC

j_gene: TRBJ2-4
v_gene: TRBV7-2
abundance: -
d_gene: -
CDR3aa: CASSLRGTPNIQYF
CDR3nt: TGTGCCAGCAGCCTGAGAGGGACGCCAAACATTCAGTACTTC

j_gene: TRBJ2-7
v_gene: TRBV4-1
abundance: -
d_gene: -
CDR3aa: CASSQDVSQGLYEQYF
CDR3nt: TGCGCCAGCAGCCAAGATGTTTCTCAGGGCCTCTACGAGCAGTACTTC

j_gene: TRBJ2-7
v_gene: TRBV12-3/TRBV12-4
abundance: -
d_gene: -
CDR3aa: CASRKTQGEQYF
CDR3nt: TGTGCCAGCAGGAAGACTCAAGGCGAGCAGTACTTC

j_gene: TRBJ2-1
v_gene: TRBV6-5
abundance: few
d_gene: -
CDR3aa: CASSYSEGNEQFF
CDR3nt: TGTGCCAGCAGTTACTCGGAGGGCAATGAGCAGTTCTTC

j_gene: TRBJ2-7
v_gene: TRBV7-2
abundance: -
d_gene: TRBD1
CDR3aa: CASSLARGNYEQYF
CDR3nt: TGTGCCAGCAGCTTAGCCAGGGGGAACTACGAGCAGTACTTC

j_gene: TRBJ1-2
v_gene: TRBV14
abundance: few
d_gene: -
CDR3aa: CASSDDPRGRAGYGYTF
CDR3nt: TGTGCCAGCAGCGATGATCCCCGGGGACGAGCTGGCTATGGCTACACCTTC

j_gene: TRBJ2-1
v_gene: TRBV7-2
abundance: few
d_gene: -
CDR3aa: CASSKKGVSSYNEQFF
CDR3nt: TGTGCCAGCAGCAAAAAAGGGGTAAGCTCCTACAATGAGCAGTTCTTC

j_gene: TRBJ2-5
v_gene: TRBV24-1
abundance: -
d_gene: -
CDR3aa: CATSDPGQPRETQYF
CDR3nt: TGTGCCACCAGTGACCCTGGACAGCCCCGGGAGACCCAGTACTTC

j_gene: TRBJ1-5
v_gene: TRBV7-2
abundance: -
d_gene: -
CDR3aa: CASSFSQRQPQHF
CDR3nt: TGTGCCAGCAGCTTCTCCCAACGACAGCCCCAGCATTTT

j_gene: TRBJ2-3
v_gene: TRBV5-1
abundance: few
d_gene: -
CDR3aa: CACSLAGGLRGDTQYF
CDR3nt: TGCGCCTGCAGCTTGGCCGGTGGCTTAAGGGGAGATACGCAGTATTTT

j_gene: TRBJ2-1
v_gene: TRBV9
abundance: few
d_gene: TRBD2
CDR3aa: CASSVVGTSGGNEQFF
CDR3nt: TGTGCCAGCAGCGTAGTCGGGACTAGCGGGGGCAATGAGCAGTTCTTC

j_gene: TRBJ2-5
v_gene: TRBV12-3/TRBV12-4
abundance: -
d_gene: TRBD1
CDR3aa: CASSWTGTEETQYF
CDR3nt: TGTGCCAGCAGTTGGACCGGGACAGAAGAGACCCAGTACTTC

j_gene: TRBJ2-3
v_gene: TRBV24-1
abundance: -
d_gene: TRBD1
CDR3aa: CATSDYRGMGDTQYF
CDR3nt: TGTGCCACCAGTGATTACAGGGGGATGGGGGATACGCAGTATTTT

j_gene: TRBJ1-1
v_gene: TRBV5-1
abundance: few
d_gene: -
CDR3aa: CASSPNRDGSTEAFF
CDR3nt: TGCGCCAGCAGCCCTAACAGAGACGGAAGCACTGAAGCTTTCTTT

j_gene: TRBJ2-3
v_gene: TRBV7-9
abundance: few
d_gene: TRBD1
CDR3aa: CASSARQGITDTQYF
CDR3nt: TGTGCCAGCAGCGCACGACAGGGGATCACAGATACGCAGTATTTT

j_gene: TRBJ1-1
v_gene: TRBV27
abundance: -
d_gene: -
CDR3aa: CASSLRPKGGAEAFF
CDR3nt: TGTGCCAGCAGTTTACGTCCAAAGGGGGGCGCTGAAGCTTTCTTT

j_gene: TRBJ2-1
v_gene: TRBV27
abundance: -
d_gene: -
CDR3aa: CASSLHMGGKTNEQFF
CDR3nt: TGTGCCAGCAGTCTGCATATGGGGGGTAAGACGAATGAGCAGTTCTTC

j_gene: TRBJ1-1
v_gene: TRBV9
abundance: -
d_gene: TRBD1
CDR3aa: CASSARGGAYPGDTEAFF
CDR3nt: TGTGCCAGCAGCGCCAGGGGGGGGGCATACCCCGGGGACACTGAAGCTTTCTTT

j_gene: TRBJ1-4
v_gene: TRBV6-5
abundance: -
d_gene: -
CDR3aa: CASSYSTNRVSEKLFF
CDR3nt: TGTGCCAGCAGTTACTCGACCAACCGGGTTTCTGAAAAACTGTTTTTT

j_gene: TRBJ1-4
v_gene: TRBV4-3
abundance: few
d_gene: TRBD1
CDR3aa: CASSHEWDRGKGEKLFF
CDR3nt: TGCGCCAGCAGCCACGAGTGGGACAGGGGTAAAGGGGAAAAACTGTTTTTT

j_gene: TRBJ2-4
v_gene: TRBV27
abundance: -
d_gene: -
CDR3aa: CASSRGRDGYIQYF
CDR3nt: TGTGCCAGCAGTAGGGGGAGAGATGGGTACATTCAGTACTTC

j_gene: TRBJ2-5
v_gene: TRBV28
abundance: -
d_gene: -
CDR3aa: CASSLLQGSETQYF
CDR3nt: TGTGCCAGCAGTTTATTACAGGGCTCCGAGACCCAGTACTTC

j_gene: TRBJ2-1
v_gene: TRBV7-8
abundance: few
d_gene: TRBD2
CDR3aa: CASSIQGLAEYNEQFF
CDR3nt: TGTGCCAGCAGCATCCAAGGACTAGCGGAATACAATGAGCAGTTCTTC

j_gene: TRBJ2-5
v_gene: TRBV19
abundance: -
d_gene: -
CDR3aa: CASSPPGPRETQYF
CDR3nt: TGTGCCAGTAGTCCGCCGGGCCCCAGGGAGACCCAGTACTTC

j_gene: TRBJ2-7
v_gene: TRBV29-1
abundance: many
d_gene: TRBD1
CDR3aa: CSVPGQGPYEQYF
CDR3nt: TGCAGCGTCCCGGGACAGGGTCCCTACGAGCAGTACTTC

j_gene: TRBJ2-7
v_gene: TRBV24-1
abundance: -
d_gene: -
CDR3aa: CATRLENSSYEQYF
CDR3nt: TGTGCCACCAGATTAGAGAACTCCTCCTACGAGCAGTACTTC

j_gene: TRBJ2-7
v_gene: TRBV7-9
abundance: -
d_gene: TRBD2
CDR3aa: CASSWTGSGIPYEQYF
CDR3nt: TGTGCCAGCAGCTGGACCGGCAGCGGGATACCCTACGAGCAGTACTTC

j_gene: TRBJ1-4
v_gene: TRBV2
abundance: -
d_gene: -
CDR3aa: CASGGQQFNEKLFF
CDR3nt: TGTGCCAGCGGCGGTCAGCAATTTAATGAAAAACTGTTTTTT

j_gene: TRBJ2-5
v_gene: TRBV12-3/TRBV12-4
abundance: -
d_gene: -
CDR3aa: CASSGPVGTQYF
CDR3nt: TGTGCCAGCAGTGGCCCAGTCGGGACCCAGTACTTC

j_gene: TRBJ2-3
v_gene: TRBV2
abundance: -
d_gene: -
CDR3aa: CASSLWTTSTDTQYF
CDR3nt: TGTGCCAGCAGCCTCTGGACTACTAGCACAGATACGCAGTATTTT

j_gene: TRBJ2-4
v_gene: TRBV7-2
abundance: few
d_gene: TRBD2
CDR3aa: CASSQRGIAKNIRYF
CDR3nt: TGTGCCAGCAGCCAGCGGGGAATAGCCAAAAACATTCGGTACTTC

j_gene: TRBJ2-1
v_gene: TRBV28
abundance: few
d_gene: TRBD2
CDR3aa: CASMGLAGVYNEQFF
CDR3nt: TGTGCCAGCATGGGACTAGCGGGAGTTTACAATGAGCAGTTCTTC

j_gene: TRBJ2-1
v_gene: TRBV24-1
abundance: -
d_gene: -
CDR3aa: CATSAGGSYNEQFF
CDR3nt: TGTGCCACCAGTGCCGGGGGCTCCTACAATGAGCAGTTCTTC

j_gene: TRBJ2-5
v_gene: TRBV18
abundance: few
d_gene: -
CDR3aa: CASSTEVQETQYF
CDR3nt: TGTGCCAGCTCAACAGAAGTCCAAGAGACCCAGTACTTC

j_gene: TRBJ2-3
v_gene: TRBV10-3
abundance: few
d_gene: -
CDR3aa: CAIRISEITDTQYF
CDR3nt: TGTGCCATCAGGATTAGCGAGATCACAGATACGCAGTATTTT

j_gene: TRBJ2-7
v_gene: TRBV7-3
abundance: -
d_gene: -
CDR3aa: CASSLTRWDEQYF
CDR3nt: TGTGCCAGCAGCTTAACCCGGTGGGACGAGCAGTACTTC

j_gene: TRBJ2-5
v_gene: TRBV15
abundance: few
d_gene: -
CDR3aa: CATSSHRRPGEETQYF
CDR3nt: TGTGCCACCAGCTCACACCGACGACCCGGAGAAGAGACCCAGTACTTC

j_gene: TRBJ2-3
v_gene: TRBV20-1
abundance: -
d_gene: -
CDR3aa: CSARVLEDTQYF
CDR3nt: TGCAGTGCTAGAGTTCTTGAAGATACGCAGTATTTT

j_gene: TRBJ1-1
v_gene: TRBV12-3/TRBV12-4
abundance: -
d_gene: -
CDR3aa: CASSLRGRAEAFF
CDR3nt: TGTGCCAGCAGTTTGAGAGGGAGGGCTGAAGCTTTCTTT

j_gene: TRBJ2-1
v_gene: TRBV24-1
abundance: -
d_gene: -
CDR3aa: CATSPATYSYNEQFF
CDR3nt: TGTGCCACCAGTCCCGCAACCTATTCCTACAATGAGCAGTTCTTC

j_gene: TRBJ2-5
v_gene: TRBV12-3/TRBV12-4
abundance: -
d_gene: -
CDR3aa: CASSLQLVTQYF
CDR3nt: TGTGCCAGCAGTCTCCAACTAGTAACCCAGTACTTC